The rows below give T cell receptor beta chains drawn from one sample of a study of cytomegalovirus exposure and HLA in healthy donors. TCRdb keeps only in-frame clones here, not all; method: immunoSEQ multiplex PCR. This sample has about 110,000 clones, with approximately 79% found just once. The sample was PBMCs. The receptor source for this set is a woman aged 40 to 49 in good health and CMV-seropositive. Each CDR3 is given with its conserved first and last residue. The D gene is left open where the match is weak. Not every row has a clone size; where given, it reads once, few, many or a size class.

j_call d_call clone_size v_call cdr3_length cdr3_nt cdr3_aa
TRBJ1-2 . . TRBV20-1 10 TGCAGTGCGGACAGCTATGGCTACACCTTC CSADSYGYTF
TRBJ2-2 . . TRBV7-7 13 TGTGCTAGCAGCAATAGCGAGGCCGGGGAGCTGTTTTTT CASSNSEAGELFF
TRBJ1-4 TRBD1 . TRBV7-2 14 TGTGCCAGCAGCTCAGGGACAGGAAATGAAAAACTGTTTTTT CASSSGTGNEKLFF
TRBJ1-3 TRBD1 . TRBV5-6 17 TGTGCCAGCAGCTTGGGGCAGGGGGCCGTTTCTGGAAACACCATATATTTT CASSLGQGAVSGNTIYF
TRBJ1-2 . few TRBV29-1 12 TGCAGCGTAGCCACGCGGGTCTATGGCTACACCTTC CSVATRVYGYTF
TRBJ2-1 TRBD2 . TRBV5-1 15 TGCGCCAGCAGCTCTAGCGGGGTAAACTACAATGAGCAGTTCTTC CASSSSGVNYNEQFF
TRBJ1-6 TRBD1 . TRBV7-9 15 TGTGCCAGCAGCCTCGGACAGGCGCGATACTCACCCCTCCACTTT CASSLGQARYSPLHF
TRBJ1-1 . . TRBV5-1 14 TGCGCCAGCAGCGCCTACGGGGGGAACACTGAAGCTTTCTTT CASSAYGGNTEAFF
TRBJ1-5 . . TRBV5-6 19 TGTGCCAGCAGCTTGGCCGAGGGCGGGGGGAGTTTTAGCAATCAGCCCCAGCATTTT CASSLAEGGGSFSNQPQHF
TRBJ1-1 . . TRBV6-1 15 TGTGCCAGCAGTCCCCAGGTGAATAGGAACACTGAAGCTTTCTTT CASSPQVNRNTEAFF
TRBJ2-7 . . TRBV7-2 13 TGTGCCAGCAGCTTATCAGGGGACTACGAGCAGTACTTC CASSLSGDYEQYF
TRBJ1-2 . few TRBV6-5 12 TGTGCCAGCACACGAGGGAACTATGGCTACACCTTC CASTRGNYGYTF
TRBJ1-5 TRBD1 . TRBV4-1 15 TGCGCCAGCAGCCAAGACCAGACAGGGATTCAGCCCCAGCATTTT CASSQDQTGIQPQHF
TRBJ2-5 . . TRBV5-1 13 TGCGCCAGCAGCTTGGAGGGGCAAGAGACCCAGTACTTC CASSLEGQETQYF
TRBJ2-7 . once TRBV10-2 12 TGCGCCAGCGGGGAGGTCCCGGTCGAGCAGTACTTC CASGEVPVEQYF
TRBJ1-1 . . TRBV30 13 TGTGCCTGGGGGGTACAGGCGAACACTGAAGCTTTCTTT CAWGVQANTEAFF
TRBJ1-2 TRBD1 . TRBV7-9 15 TGTGCCAGCAGCTCAGTGACAGGGATTAACTATGGCTACACCTTC CASSSVTGINYGYTF
TRBJ2-1 TRBD2 . TRBV5-6 14 TGTGCCAGCAGCTCGGGACTAGCGATAGACGAGCAGTTCTTC CASSSGLAIDEQFF
TRBJ2-7 TRBD1 . TRBV4-3 14 TGCGCCAGCAGCCCCCTGGGACAGGGAGTGGAGCAGTACTTC CASSPLGQGVEQYF
TRBJ2-1 TRBD2 . TRBV9 17 TGTGCCAGCAGCGCTGGACTAGCGGGGGGTCATAACAATGAGCAGTTCTTC CASSAGLAGGHNNEQFF
TRBJ1-1 . . TRBV6-5 14 TGTGCCAGCAGTTATAATGGTGTGAGCACTGAAGCTTTCTTT CASSYNGVSTEAFF
TRBJ2-5 TRBD1 . TRBV5-1 15 TGCGCCAGCAGTGGTCTAGGACAGGGACAAGAGACCCAGTACTTC CASSGLGQGQETQYF
TRBJ2-2 . . TRBV7-7 14 TGTGCTAGCAGCTCGGACACCTTCACCGGGGAGCTGTTTTTT CASSSDTFTGELFF
TRBJ1-2 . once TRBV25-1 14 TGTGCCAGCAGTGACCTGGGACAAGACTATGGCTACACCTTC CASSDLGQDYGYTF
TRBJ2-3 TRBD2 . TRBV4-1 16 TGCGCCAGCAGCCCCACTAGCGGGGGGGCGCAAGATACGCAGTATTTT CASSPTSGGAQDTQYF
TRBJ1-5 TRBD1 . TRBV27 14 TGTGCCAGCAGTTCTGGACAGGGCGCTCAGCCCCAGCATTTT CASSSGQGAQPQHF
TRBJ2-7 TRBD2 . TRBV9 16 TGTGCCAGCAGCGAGAGGGCTATAGCGGGGGGTAACGAGCAGTACTTC CASSERAIAGGNEQYF
TRBJ1-1 . few TRBV19 17 TGTGCCAGTAGTATAGGGGGCGCGGGGTTCATGAACACTGAAGCTTTCTTT CASSIGGAGFMNTEAFF
TRBJ2-1 TRBD2 . TRBV4-1 17 TGCGCCAGCAGCCGAGGTGGGGGGGGGTCCACCTACAATGAGCAGTTCTTC CASSRGGGGSTYNEQFF
TRBJ1-3 TRBD1 . TRBV5-1 15 TGCGCCAGCAGCACCGTCCCGGGACAGGGAAACACCATATATTTT CASSTVPGQGNTIYF
TRBJ1-4 . . TRBV7-9 15 TGTGCCAGCAGGTCTACCGGGACTGATCTTGAAAAACTGTTTTTT CASRSTGTDLEKLFF
TRBJ1-5 . few TRBV6-1 15 TGTGCCAGCAGCGAGGCTTGGGGGGGGATTGAGCCCCAGCATTTT CASSEAWGGIEPQHF
TRBJ1-3 . . TRBV11-2 13 TGTGCCAGCAGCTCCGGACAGGGAAACACCATATATTTT CASSSGQGNTIYF
TRBJ2-7 TRBD1 . TRBV5-6 13 TGTGCCAGCAGCTTACAGGGGGCTTACGAGCAGTACTTC CASSLQGAYEQYF
TRBJ2-1 TRBD2 . TRBV6-4 16 TGTGCCAGCAGTGATTTCCCCGGGCTAGCGGGGGATGAGCAGTTCTTC CASSDFPGLAGDEQFF